These T cell receptor beta chains were read from a single sample in a study of a mutant IDH1 vaccine in newly diagnosed glioma. No antigen has been identified for these receptors. The data were produced by immunoSEQ multiplex PCR, yet TCRdb's version contains in-frame clones alone and is incomplete. This sample carries roughly 110,000 clones, 75% to 90% of them seen once, and the ten largest clones take around 0.61%. Sequencing was performed on PBMCs, taken from a glioma patient whose treatment included an IDH1 peptide vaccine. The receptor source for this set is a woman aged 50 to 60 with glioma. Each CDR3 is given with its conserved first and last residue. The order of the fields is J gene, D gene, V gene, clone size, CDR3 DNA, CDR3 protein. A D gene is named only where the DNA matches it firmly. Only part of the rows carry a size: once, few, many, or a class if the clone is expanded.

J gene: TRBJ2-3; D gene: NA; V gene: TRBV6-5; clone size: NA; CDR3 DNA: TGTGCCAGCAGTTACCGGGGGTCAGATACGCAGTATTTT; CDR3 protein: CASSYRGSDTQYF
J gene: TRBJ1-2; D gene: NA; V gene: TRBV9; clone size: NA; CDR3 DNA: TGTGCCAGCAGCGTACCCGGGCTGAATGGCTACACCTTC; CDR3 protein: CASSVPGLNGYTF
J gene: TRBJ1-4; D gene: NA; V gene: TRBV19; clone size: once; CDR3 DNA: TGTGCCAGTAGTATAGATTACCGGGTAGCGGAAAAACTGTTTTTT; CDR3 protein: CASSIDYRVAEKLFF
J gene: TRBJ1-5; D gene: NA; V gene: TRBV19; clone size: few; CDR3 DNA: TGTGCCAGTAGTTTCGGGTTTGGGCAGCCCCAGCATTTT; CDR3 protein: CASSFGFGQPQHF
J gene: TRBJ2-3; D gene: NA; V gene: TRBV29-1; clone size: few; CDR3 DNA: TGCAGCGTTGGGGCAGGGCCTTACACAGATACGCAGTATTTT; CDR3 protein: CSVGAGPYTDTQYF
J gene: TRBJ2-1; D gene: NA; V gene: TRBV29-1; clone size: NA; CDR3 DNA: TGCAGCGTGGAGCGGCAAGGGAATGAGCAGTTCTTC; CDR3 protein: CSVERQGNEQFF
J gene: TRBJ2-1; D gene: TRBD2; V gene: TRBV2; clone size: once; CDR3 DNA: TGTGCCAGCAGTGAGCTACTAGCGGGGGTTCGGTACCCGTTCTTC; CDR3 protein: CASSELLAGVRYPFF
J gene: TRBJ2-3; D gene: TRBD2; V gene: TRBV6-1; clone size: NA; CDR3 DNA: TGTGCCAGCAGGGAACCCTTGACTAGCGGGAGCACAGATACGCAGTATTTT; CDR3 protein: CASREPLTSGSTDTQYF
J gene: TRBJ2-5; D gene: NA; V gene: TRBV27; clone size: NA; CDR3 DNA: TGTGCCAGCAGCCCGACCAGGGTTTGGGAGACCCAGTACTTC; CDR3 protein: CASSPTRVWETQYF
J gene: TRBJ1-2; D gene: NA; V gene: TRBV6-5; clone size: NA; CDR3 DNA: TGTGCCAGCAGGATTAACTATGGCTACACCTTC; CDR3 protein: CASRINYGYTF
J gene: TRBJ2-7; D gene: TRBD2; V gene: TRBV6-1; clone size: NA; CDR3 DNA: TGTGCCAGCAGTGAGGGGACCCTAGCGGCCCTCTACGAGCAGTACTTC; CDR3 protein: CASSEGTLAALYEQYF
J gene: TRBJ2-7; D gene: NA; V gene: TRBV29-1; clone size: NA; CDR3 DNA: TGCAGCGTTTGCGGCTACGAGCAGTACTTC; CDR3 protein: CSVCGYEQYF
J gene: TRBJ2-1; D gene: NA; V gene: TRBV5-6; clone size: NA; CDR3 DNA: TGTGCCAGCAGCTGGGACATCCAGAGCTCCTACAATGAGCAGTTCTTC; CDR3 protein: CASSWDIQSSYNEQFF
J gene: TRBJ2-3; D gene: TRBD2; V gene: TRBV18; clone size: few; CDR3 DNA: TGTGCCAGCTCACCGAGGACTAGCGGGGGAGATACGCAGTATTTT; CDR3 protein: CASSPRTSGGDTQYF
J gene: TRBJ2-6; D gene: TRBD1; V gene: TRBV18; clone size: once; CDR3 DNA: TGTGCCAGCTCACCACCGCAGGGGGCGACTGGGGCCAACGTCCTGACTTTC; CDR3 protein: CASSPPQGATGANVLTF
J gene: TRBJ2-4; D gene: NA; V gene: TRBV9; clone size: NA; CDR3 DNA: TGTGCCAGCAGCAACCTAGCCAAAAACATTCAGTACTTC; CDR3 protein: CASSNLAKNIQYF
J gene: TRBJ1-1; D gene: NA; V gene: TRBV30; clone size: NA; CDR3 DNA: TGTGCCTGGATTGGATCTGAAGCTTTCTTT; CDR3 protein: CAWIGSEAFF
J gene: TRBJ2-3; D gene: NA; V gene: TRBV13; clone size: NA; CDR3 DNA: TGTGCCAGCAGCTTTTCCCGGGGTGGGAGAAGGAATACGCAGTATTTT; CDR3 protein: CASSFSRGGRRNTQYF
J gene: TRBJ2-3; D gene: NA; V gene: TRBV18; clone size: once; CDR3 DNA: TGTGCCAGCTCACCACCGAGAGCCCCGAGCACAGATACGCAGTATTTT; CDR3 protein: CASSPPRAPSTDTQYF
J gene: TRBJ1-5; D gene: NA; V gene: TRBV19; clone size: few; CDR3 DNA: TGTGCCAGTAGTATGGGGGAAGGGCCCCAGCATTTT; CDR3 protein: CASSMGEGPQHF
J gene: TRBJ2-2; D gene: TRBD1; V gene: TRBV28; clone size: NA; CDR3 DNA: TGTGCCAGCAGTTTAAGTCAGGGGGCCGGGGAGCTGTTTTTT; CDR3 protein: CASSLSQGAGELFF
J gene: TRBJ2-3; D gene: NA; V gene: TRBV2; clone size: NA; CDR3 DNA: TGTGCCAGCAGTGAAGGGGGGCTTGGTGGTCTCGGACACACAGATACGCAGTATTTT; CDR3 protein: CASSEGGLGGLGHTDTQYF
J gene: TRBJ2-7; D gene: NA; V gene: TRBV18; clone size: NA; CDR3 DNA: TGTGCCAGCTCACCCCCAATCGTAGCAGCGGGTGCTGTTCGGCAGTACTTC; CDR3 protein: CASSPPIVAAGAVRQYF
J gene: TRBJ2-4; D gene: NA; V gene: TRBV10-1; clone size: NA; CDR3 DNA: TGCGCCAGCAGTGAGTCAGGGGTGGGAGGCCGCCCCAACCTCGTTCAGTACTTC; CDR3 protein: CASSESGVGGRPNLVQYF
J gene: TRBJ1-2; D gene: TRBD1; V gene: TRBV19; clone size: NA; CDR3 DNA: TGTGCCAGTACTCAGGGGGACTTGCTTTATGGCTACACCTTC; CDR3 protein: CASTQGDLLYGYTF
J gene: TRBJ2-5; D gene: NA; V gene: TRBV5-1; clone size: NA; CDR3 DNA: TGCGCCAGCAGCTTGAGAGGCGGGGAGACCCAGTACTTC; CDR3 protein: CASSLRGGETQYF
J gene: TRBJ2-7; D gene: NA; V gene: TRBV10-3; clone size: NA; CDR3 DNA: TGTGCCATCAGTGAGCAGTCCTACGAGCAGTACTTC; CDR3 protein: CAISEQSYEQYF
J gene: TRBJ1-1; D gene: NA; V gene: TRBV2; clone size: NA; CDR3 DNA: TGTGCCAGCAGTGAAATCAGGGCAGAAGCTTTCTTT; CDR3 protein: CASSEIRAEAFF
J gene: TRBJ2-7; D gene: NA; V gene: TRBV10-3; clone size: NA; CDR3 DNA: TGTGCCATCACCAGGACAAATGCCTCCTACGAGCAGTACTTC; CDR3 protein: CAITRTNASYEQYF
J gene: TRBJ1-4; D gene: TRBD1; V gene: TRBV20-1; clone size: once; CDR3 DNA: TGCAGTGCGACTGACAGGGACAAACTGTTTTTT; CDR3 protein: CSATDRDKLFF
J gene: TRBJ2-4; D gene: NA; V gene: TRBV20-1; clone size: NA; CDR3 DNA: TGCAGTGCTCCTTGGGGTGACATTCAGTACTTC; CDR3 protein: CSAPWGDIQYF
J gene: TRBJ2-1; D gene: TRBD2; V gene: TRBV27; clone size: NA; CDR3 DNA: TGTGCCAGCAGTACCCTAGCGGGAGGGCCCAATGAGCAGTTCTTC; CDR3 protein: CASSTLAGGPNEQFF
J gene: TRBJ1-4; D gene: NA; V gene: TRBV13; clone size: NA; CDR3 DNA: TGTGCCAGCAGCTCCTCGACGAGCAGGTGGGGTATCGGGGAAAAACTGTTTTTT; CDR3 protein: CASSSSTSRWGIGEKLFF
J gene: TRBJ1-4; D gene: TRBD1; V gene: TRBV28; clone size: NA; CDR3 DNA: TGTGCCAGCAGTGAGGGACAGAGCAATGAAAAACTGTTTTTT; CDR3 protein: CASSEGQSNEKLFF
J gene: TRBJ2-7; D gene: TRBD2; V gene: TRBV27; clone size: NA; CDR3 DNA: TGTGCCAGCAGTATTATAGCGGGGGGGGCCTACGAGCAGTACTTC; CDR3 protein: CASSIIAGGAYEQYF
J gene: TRBJ2-7; D gene: NA; V gene: TRBV6-1; clone size: NA; CDR3 DNA: TGTGCCAGCAGTGTTAGGGGGAGTGGTGTCGAGCAGTACTTC; CDR3 protein: CASSVRGSGVEQYF
J gene: TRBJ2-1; D gene: TRBD1; V gene: TRBV5-4; clone size: NA; CDR3 DNA: TGTGCCAGCAGCTTTGACAGGGCATCGTTATACAATGAGCAGTTCTTC; CDR3 protein: CASSFDRASLYNEQFF
J gene: TRBJ1-2; D gene: TRBD1; V gene: TRBV19; clone size: NA; CDR3 DNA: TGTGCCAGTACCCCGGACAGGGGTTATGGCTACACCTTC; CDR3 protein: CASTPDRGYGYTF
J gene: TRBJ2-5; D gene: NA; V gene: TRBV28; clone size: once; CDR3 DNA: TGTGCCAGCAGTTTAGACCTGGGAGGAGAGACCCAGTACTTC; CDR3 protein: CASSLDLGGETQYF
J gene: TRBJ2-7; D gene: TRBD1; V gene: TRBV5-1; clone size: NA; CDR3 DNA: TGCGCCAGCAGCTTGAAAGGGACAGGTTACGAGCAGTACTTC; CDR3 protein: CASSLKGTGYEQYF
J gene: TRBJ2-5; D gene: NA; V gene: TRBV5-4; clone size: NA; CDR3 DNA: TGTGCCAGCAGCCCTCATGGGGGGTGGGAGACCCAGTACTTC; CDR3 protein: CASSPHGGWETQYF
J gene: TRBJ2-1; D gene: NA; V gene: TRBV4-1; clone size: NA; CDR3 DNA: TGCGCCAGCAGCCAAGTTGCCCTAGCAGGCCCAAATGAGCAGTTCTTC; CDR3 protein: CASSQVALAGPNEQFF
J gene: TRBJ2-7; D gene: NA; V gene: TRBV6-5; clone size: NA; CDR3 DNA: TGTGCCAGCAGTTACTCAAGACAATCCTACGAGCAGTACTTC; CDR3 protein: CASSYSRQSYEQYF
J gene: TRBJ1-1; D gene: NA; V gene: TRBV20-1; clone size: few; CDR3 DNA: TGCAGTGCTAGAGATTATCTACCGCCGGCCTTT; CDR3 protein: CSARDYLPPAF
J gene: TRBJ2-6; D gene: NA; V gene: TRBV28; clone size: NA; CDR3 DNA: TGTGCCCCCCGGAACGTCGGCTCTGGGGCCAACGTCCTGACTTTC; CDR3 protein: CAPRNVGSGANVLTF
J gene: TRBJ1-5; D gene: TRBD1; V gene: TRBV28; clone size: NA; CDR3 DNA: TGTGCCAGCAGTGGACAGGAGGTCTTGCCCCAGCATTTT; CDR3 protein: CASSGQEVLPQHF
J gene: TRBJ1-1; D gene: NA; V gene: TRBV18; clone size: NA; CDR3 DNA: TGTGCCAGCTCATTCCGGGAAACTAACACTGAAGCTTTCTTT; CDR3 protein: CASSFRETNTEAFF
J gene: TRBJ2-4; D gene: NA; V gene: TRBV28; clone size: NA; CDR3 DNA: TGTGCCAGCAGTCGCGGGACCCTAGAGCGGAAAAACATTCAGTACTTC; CDR3 protein: CASSRGTLERKNIQYF
J gene: TRBJ2-7; D gene: TRBD1; V gene: TRBV29-1; clone size: NA; CDR3 DNA: TGCAGCGGAGGTACCGGGACAGGGATCTCCGAGCAGTACTTC; CDR3 protein: CSGGTGTGISEQYF
J gene: TRBJ1-5; D gene: NA; V gene: TRBV19; clone size: NA; CDR3 DNA: TGTGCCAGTAGTATTCAGTCGGGGGGCCATCAGCCCCAGCATTTT; CDR3 protein: CASSIQSGGHQPQHF